This T cell receptor (beta chain) appears in the sequencing data of a study of chemoradiotherapy in HPV16-positive cancers. Broader study findings: The functional HPV-specific definition rests on just a couple of HPV16-positive patients.

The junction had 8 bases not matched to a gene; V was cut back by 4 bases and J by 4 bases. The CDR3 is 16 residues long. Looked up from germline, CDR1 is SGDLS and CDR2 is YYNGEE. For this clone: Antigen specificity is unknown.

Method: immunoSEQ multiplex PCR; TCRdb's copy keeps in-frame clones and lacks some. The sample comprises over 20,000 clones, roughly 66% of which are singletons, and 2% to 3% rests with the top ten. Collection took place from a patient who underwent chemoradiotherapy. The chain has TRBV9 and TRBJ2-1; 10 positions match TRBD2. This TCR was recovered from a human donor with HPV-associated anogenital cancer. CDR3 coding DNA: TGTGCCAGCAGCTCTCCTAGCGGGAGAGGATACAATGAGCAGTTCTTC. Translating it yields CASSSPSGRGYNEQFF. Full variable domain (outside the CDR3, taken from reference TRBV9 and TRBJ2-1): DSGVTQTPKHLITATGQRVTLRCSPRSGDLSVYWYQQSLDQGLQFLIQYYNGEERAKGNILERFSAQQFPDLHSELNLSSLELGDSALYFCASSSPSGRGYNEQFFGPGTRLTVL.